This TCR beta chain was sequenced during a study of vaccination and CD4 T cells after COVID-19. Whole-study context: The study drew post-COVID samples a median about 100 days after diagnosis (range 35 to 161). Cellular stimulation was performed using overlapping spike peptides derived from SARS-CoV-2, HCoV-NL63, HCoV-OC43 and HCoV-229E.

Described treatment: approximately nine-day PBMC culture with coronavirus spike peptide pools or control peptides (ViraFEST assay). Fresh replacement IL-2 medium substituted for half the medium on days 3 and 7. Researchers used the Oncomine TCR Beta short-read assay to sequence DNA from cultured CD4+ T cells. TCRdb analysed the PCR reads with MiXCR anew, one entry per CDR3 protein. The data contain more than 10,000 distinct CDR3 sequences, approximately 32% of them singletons. Germline V gene sequence: CDR1 LGHNA, CDR2 YSLEER. Between the trimmed V and J ends, which lost 4 bases and 1 base, there was a span of 11 bases. The CDR3 loop spans 16 amino acids. In the case of this clonotype: Its antigen is undetermined.

The V call is TRBV4-3, the J call TRBJ2-6; unclear D gene. Material: CD4+ T cells from blood, cultured in vitro, obtained after SARS-CoV-2 vaccination. The sequence was collected from a human donor who had recovered from COVID-19. The CDR3 protein is CASSPWGGSGANVLTF. Written as DNA, the CDR3 is TGCGCCAGCAGCCCGTGGGGTGGATCTGGGGCCAACGTCCTGACTTTC.